What follows are 18 T cell receptor beta chains derived from one specimen sequenced in a study of blood T cell repertoires in COVID-19 (dated by TCRdb to the early 2020s). The library was prepared using the immunoSEQ multiplex PCR assay. TCRdb carries this immuneACCESS record with in-frame sequences only. Its versions omit some clonotypes, under half of them owing to an unresolved V gene in the studies checked, with the rest unexplained. For this sample there are 250,000 or so clones; around 83% appear just once. The ten largest clones add up to about 1.5% of the sample. Specimen: peripheral blood. Receptor source: a woman between 40 and 55 years old who had recovered from COVID-19.

The chain combines TRBV9 with TRBJ2-5, with D perhaps TRBD1 (5 bases). The CDR3 is 14 amino acids. Germline V CDR1 and CDR2: SGDLS, YYNGEE. Trimming took off 0 bases at V and 2 bases at J, with 8 bases between the two ends. This chain's CDR3 is CASSVGQLQETQYF. The CDR3 region has the DNA TGTGCCAGCAGCGTAGGACAGCTTCAAGAGACCCAGTACTTC. The full variable domain, its missing parts supplied by reference TRBV9 and TRBJ2-5, is DSGVTQTPKHLITATGQRVTLRCSPRSGDLSVYWYQQSLDQGLQFLIQYYNGEERAKGNILERFSAQQFPDLHSELNLSSLELGDSALYFCASSVGQLQETQYFGPGTRLLVL.

The chain links TRBV5-1 to TRBJ2-4; D is perhaps TRBD1 (6 bases). Germline V lookup: CDR1 SGHRS, CDR2 YFSETQ. Trimming stripped 4 bases from V and 8 bases from J, with 19 bases between. CDR3 length: 15 residues. This chain's CDR3 is CASSRSDPRQDIQYF. CDR3 nucleotides: TGCGCCAGCAGCCGGTCGGACCCTAGACAGGACATTCAGTACTTC.

This clone was counted once. The chain combines TRBV24-1 with TRBJ2-1; 7 bases line up with TRBD2. This CDR3 contains 16 residues. Trimming took 4 bases from V and 1 from J; bases not matched to a gene: 6. Germline values: CDR1 KGHDR, CDR2 SFDVKD. For the CDR3, the DNA is TGTGCCACCAGTGACCCGTCTAGCGGTTCCTACAATGAGCAGTTCTTC. Its protein is CATSDPSSGSYNEQFF.

The V call is TRBV3-1 (or the pseudogene TRBV3-2), the J call TRBJ1-4; D unclear. CDR3 length: 14 amino acids. Germline V gene sequence: CDR1 LGHDT, CDR2 YNNKEL (reference sequence). V lost 3 bases and J 10 bases, leaving 15 bases between the germline ends. The CDR3 here is CASSQATGSSKLFF. In nucleotides, the CDR3 is TGTGCCAGCAGCCAGGCTACCGGGAGCTCAAAACTGTTTTTT.

V is TRBV5-1 and J is TRBJ2-2; D perhaps matches TRBD1 (5 bases). The CDR3 has 15 amino acids. CDR1 SGHRS and CDR2 YFSETQ come from the germline V gene. Trimming cost V 7 bases and J 1 base, with 14 bases left between them. The CDR3 DNA sequence: TGCGCCAGCGGTACCTCGACAGTGAACACCGGGGAGCTGTTTTTT. Translation gives CASGTSTVNTGELFF.

This chain joins TRBV7-9 and TRBJ2-4, with D possibly being TRBD1 (6 bases). V was pared by 6 bases and J by 0 bases, with 18 bases between. The CDR3 contains 17 residues. Germline V CDR1 and CDR2: SEHNR, FQNEAQ (reference sequence). CDR3 in DNA: TGTGCCAGCAGTGCGACCAGGGGATCCATAGCCAAAAACATTCAGTACTTC. It translates to CASSATRGSIAKNIQYF.

This chain links TRBV11-2 with TRBJ1-2; 10 bases are shared with TRBD1. The CDR3 has 14 amino acids. Germline assignment: CDR1 SGHAT and CDR2 FQNNGV. Trimming cost V 5 bases and J 4 bases; bases outside gene matches: 4. The DNA of the CDR3 is TGTGCCAGCAGCCTCGGACAGGGGGGCTATGGCTACACCTTC. This sequence encodes CASSLGQGGYGYTF.

The chain joins TRBV6-5 to TRBJ2-3; D gene uncertain. The germline gives CDR1 MNHEY, CDR2 SVGAGI. With 7 bases removed from V and 1 base from J, the gap between germline ends came to 15 bases. The length of the CDR3 is 15 residues. CDR3 nucleotide sequence: TGTGCCAGCAACCGGAAAGCGTTTGGCACAGATACGCAGTATTTT. Protein sequence: CASNRKAFGTDTQYF.

The chain joins TRBV10-2 to TRBJ1-5; D unclear. CDR3 size: 17 residues. Trimming shortened V by 3 bases and J by 0 bases, and 15 bases separated the two germline ends. Germline CDR1 and CDR2: WSHSY and SAAADI. The CDR3 here is CASSETRSKNSNQPQHF. In DNA form, the CDR3 reads TGCGCCAGCAGTGAAACGCGGTCGAAGAATAGCAATCAGCCCCAGCATTTT.

The V call is TRBV10-3, the J call TRBJ2-1, with D possibly matching TRBD1 (6 bases). V was cut by 0 bases and J by 2 bases, with 8 bases left in between. The length of the CDR3 is 15 residues. Germline CDR1 is ENHRY and CDR2 is SYGVKD. The CDR3 here is CAISESAGAYNEQFF. The CDR3 DNA follows: TGTGCCATCAGTGAGTCCGCAGGGGCCTACAATGAGCAGTTCTTC.

The CDR3: CASSLVSPEQFF. CDR3 DNA sequence: TGTGCCAGCAGCTTAGTGTCTCCTGAGCAGTTCTTC. The chain couples TRBV7-9 to TRBJ2-1; D is unclear. V lost 1 base and J lost 9, with 7 bases in between. Germline V lookup: CDR1 SEHNR, CDR2 FQNEAQ (reference sequence). The CDR3 sequence is 12 residues long.

In DNA form, the CDR3 reads TGTGCCAGCAGAGGACAGGGGGGCACTGAAGCTTTCTTT. Translated: CASRGQGGTEAFF. This chain joins TRBV2 and TRBJ1-1; 10 positions agree with TRBD1. Trimming cost V 6 bases and J 4 bases; bases outside gene matches: 2. The CDR3 contains 13 residues. Germline CDR1 and CDR2: SNHLY and FYNNEI.

About this clone: The sample has other DNA sequences that encode this CDR3 too. V usage is TRBV28 and J usage is TRBJ1-2; possible D gene TRBD1, 6 bases. This CDR3 spans 13 amino acids. Trimming removed 6 bases from V and 2 bases from J, with 10 bases in between. Looked up from germline, CDR1 is MDHEN and CDR2 is SYDVKM. The CDR3 nucleotides are TGTGCCAGCAGGGTAGACAGGAACTATGGCTACACCTTC. This codes for CASRVDRNYGYTF.

The V call is TRBV5-1, the J call TRBJ2-7; the match to TRBD1 covers 10 bases. The CDR3 runs 17 residues. Trimming removed 0 bases from V and 5 bases from J; junction bases left unmatched: 11. Germline V CDR1 and CDR2: SGHRS, YFSETQ. CDR3 sequence (DNA): TGCGCCAGCAGCTTGGGTCCGCAGACAGGGGGCATGGACGAGCAGTACTTC. Its protein product is CASSLGPQTGGMDEQYF.

The rearrangement links TRBV10-3 to TRBJ2-1; 8 bases line up with TRBD1. Germline CDR1 reads ENHRY; CDR2 reads SYGVKD. This CDR3 is 15 amino acids long. The junction had 8 bases not matched to a gene; V was cut back by 4 bases and J by 6 bases. CDR3 sequence (DNA): TGTGCCATCAGTGGAGGACAGGGAATTTCCAATGAGCAGTTCTTC. It translates to CAISGGQGISNEQFF.

The CDR3 coding sequence is TGTGCCAGCAGACAGGGACTAGCGGGTAACAATGAGCAGTTCTTC. It yields the protein CASRQGLAGNNEQFF. This chain joins TRBV3-1 (or the pseudogene TRBV3-2) and TRBJ2-1; 12 bases are shared with TRBD2. Trimming cost V 6 bases and J 5 bases; bases outside gene matches: 5. CDR1 and CDR2 (germline): LGHDT, YNNKEL (reference sequence). The CDR3 is made up of 15 amino acids.

The V and J genes are TRBV5-1 and TRBJ1-1; 7 nucleotides line up with TRBD1. CDR3 length equals 13 residues. After removal of 0 bases from V and 7 bases from J, the junction contained 3 bases not matched to a gene. Per the germline V gene, CDR1 is SGHRS and CDR2 is YFSETQ. CDR3 DNA: TGCGCCAGCAGCTTGGGAGACAGGGATGAAGCTTTCTTT. Its protein is CASSLGDRDEAFF.

The chain couples TRBV28 to TRBJ1-1; 7 nucleotides line up with TRBD1. With 6 bases clipped from V and 1 base from J, the junction kept 8 bases outside the gene matches. The CDR3 runs 15 residues. The germline V gene encodes CDR1 MDHEN and CDR2 SYDVKM. CDR3 sequence: CASRPGTARNTEAFF. CDR3 coding DNA: TGTGCCAGCAGACCGGGGACAGCTCGGAACACTGAAGCTTTCTTT.